The 4 T cell receptor beta chains in this list originate from one sample, sequenced in a study of blood T cell repertoires in COVID-19. Generated by immunoSEQ multiplex PCR, the TCRdb table keeps only in-frame clones and is missing some. The table shows about 160,000 clones, with 82% occurring only once. The sequenced sample was peripheral blood. Receptors originate from a middle-aged woman with COVID-19, enrolled during active disease.

V gene TRBV5-1 combines with J gene TRBJ1-6; D not certain. Per germline, CDR1 SGHRS and CDR2 YFSETQ. Trimming shortened V by 0 bases and J by 5 bases, and 12 bases separated the two germline ends. There are 16 residues in the CDR3. The CDR3 region is CASSLGLQRNNSPLHF. CDR3 DNA sequence: TGCGCCAGCAGCTTGGGACTGCAGAGAAATAATTCACCCCTCCACTTT.

The rearrangement uses TRBV30 and TRBJ1-5, with D possibly matching TRBD1 (6 bases). Per the germline V gene, CDR1 is GTSNPN and CDR2 is SVGIG (reference sequence). Trimming stripped 6 bases from V and 1 base from J, with 10 bases between. This CDR3 contains 13 residues. CDR3 coding DNA: TGTGCCTGCACTCAGGGGAGCAATCAGCCCCAGCATTTT. This sequence encodes CACTQGSNQPQHF. Supplemented by reference TRBV30 and TRBJ1-5, the full variable domain reads SQTIHQWPATLVQPVGSPLSLECTVEGTSNPNLYWYRQAAGRGLQLLFYSVGIGQISSEVPQNLSASRPQDRQFILSSKKLLLSDSGFYLCACTQGSNQPQHFGDGTRLSIL.

The rearrangement joins TRBV6-1 to TRBJ1-3; tentative D call: TRBD1 (5 bases). The CDR3 runs 15 residues. Germline CDR1 is MNHNS and CDR2 is SASEGT. Between the trimmed V and J ends, which lost 5 bases and 5 bases, there was a span of 16 bases. The CDR3 reads CASSPRASSRNTIYF. The DNA of the CDR3 is TGTGCCAGCAGTCCCAGGGCGTCCTCGAGAAACACCATATATTTT.

This clone was detected only a few times. The chain employs TRBV7-8 and TRBJ2-3; tentative D call: TRBD1 (5 bases). V lost 1 base and J lost 0, with 11 bases in between. The CDR3 sequence is 16 residues long. CDR1 SGHVS and CDR2 FQNEAQ come from the germline V gene. CDR3 bases: TGTGCCAGCAGCTTAGACAAGGGGTTAAGCACAGATACGCAGTATTTT. It translates to CASSLDKGLSTDTQYF.